This entry describes one T cell receptor beta chain. The antigen remains undetermined. These data are taken from a study of response to subunit inactivated influenza vaccine. Study observations and caveats: The authors proposed limited new T cell recruitment per seasonal influenza vaccination.

TCRdb independently ran MiXCR on the RT-PCR reads; one entry per CDR3 protein. This sample yields 650,000 to 800,000 distinct CDR3 sequences, of which about 18% are seen a single time; about 11% belongs to the top ten. The length of the CDR3 is 17 residues. With V trimmed by 5 bases and J by 7 bases, 10 bases remained unmatched. CDR1 is SSHAT, CDR2 FNYEAQ, per germline (reference sequence). This sequence was found in a man between 50 and 59 years old who received an inactivated influenza vaccine. The chain uses TRBV7-7 and TRBJ2-1; 14 bases map to TRBD2. The sequences come from PBMCs from blood, collected roughly 5 days after vaccination. In DNA, the CDR3 is TGTGCCAGCAGCCCCGCATCTGGGACTAGCGGGAGTAATGAGCAGTTCTTC. Its protein is CASSPASGTSGSNEQFF.